The 19 T cell receptor beta chains below come from one sample, sequenced in a study of early T cells in non-severe SARS-CoV-2 infection. TCRdb used MiXCR to reprocess the 5' RACE reads, holding one entry per CDR3 protein. The sample includes 35,000 to 50,000 distinct CDR3 sequences, 20% to 25% of them seen just once. This sample comprised whole blood, obtained at baseline. These receptor sequences come from an adult who was a healthcare worker with PCR-confirmed SARS-CoV-2 infection or an uninfected control (not recorded which).

V usage is TRBV29-1 and J usage is TRBJ1-1; no definite D call. Trimming removed 4 bases from V and 1 base from J, with 7 bases in between. Germline assignment: CDR1 SQVTM and CDR2 ANQGSEA. This CDR3 has 12 residues. The chain's CDR3 is CSVVRRNTEAFF. CDR3 in DNA: TGCAGCGTTGTAAGGAGGAACACTGAAGCTTTCTTT.

This clonotype was picked up a small number of times. The chain uses TRBV7-8 and TRBJ2-3, with 9 positions matching TRBD2. V was clipped by 1 base and J by 4 bases; unmatched bases: 6. The CDR3 length is 16 residues. CDR1 and CDR2 from the germline V gene are SGHVS and FQNEAQ. The CDR3 protein is CASSLGLAGPSDTQYF. The CDR3 DNA follows: TGTGCCAGCAGCTTAGGTCTAGCGGGGCCCTCAGATACGCAGTATTTT. Full variable domain (outside the CDR3, taken from reference TRBV7-8 and TRBJ2-3): GAGVSQSPRYKVAKRGQDVALRCDPISGHVSLFWYQQALGQGPEFLTYFQNEAQLDKSGLPSDRFFAERPEGSVSTLKIQRTQQEDSAVYLCASSLGLAGPSDTQYFGPGTRLTVL.

Only a few counts were recorded for this clonotype. The V call is TRBV9, the J call TRBJ1-1; 9 bases agree with TRBD1. This CDR3 is built from 15 residues. The V segment lost 0 bases and the J segment 4 bases; nucleotides outside the gene matches: 4. Germline CDR1 SGDLS, CDR2 YYNGEE. The CDR3 is CASSVEGTGFTEAFF. The CDR3 DNA reads as TGTGCCAGCAGCGTAGAGGGGACAGGGTTCACTGAAGCTTTCTTT.

The chain has TRBV4-2 and TRBJ2-4; D remains unclear. Trimming cost V 1 base and J 5 bases, with 6 bases left between them. The V gene's germline CDR1 is LGHNA and CDR2 YNFKEQ. The CDR3 contains 13 residues. CDR3 sequence reads: CASSQVSQNIQYF. CDR3 nucleotides: TGTGCCAGCAGCCAAGTCAGTCAAAACATTCAGTACTTC.

The chain couples TRBV27 to TRBJ1-2; D is uncertain. Germline CDR1 and CDR2: MNHEY and SMNVEV (reference sequence). CDR3 length: 13 amino acids. V lost 3 bases and J lost 4, with 9 bases in between. The CDR3 bases are TGTGCCAGCAGTTTGTCAGTGGCCTATGGCTACACCTTC. It encodes CASSLSVAYGYTF.

The chain joins TRBV11-2 to TRBJ2-1; D is unresolved. Germline lookup yields CDR1 SGHAT and CDR2 FQNNGV. Trimming left V 4 bases short and J 4 bases short, with 8 bases between. CDR3 length: 13 residues. The CDR3 DNA reads as TGTGCCAGCAGCTCCGAGGTGTACAATGAGCAGTTCTTC. Amino acid sequence: CASSSEVYNEQFF.

The sample holds a few counts of this clonotype. V is TRBV6-5 and J is TRBJ2-3; TRBD2 aligns across 7 bases. CDR3 size: 14 residues. With 10 bases clipped from V and 2 bases from J, the junction kept 9 bases outside the gene matches. The germline V gene encodes CDR1 MNHEY and CDR2 SVGAGI. The CDR3 nucleotides are TGTGCCACCTGGAGCCGGGGGGTCACAGATACGCAGTATTTT. It specifies CATWSRGVTDTQYF.

This clonotype was seen a few times. This sequence joins TRBV5-5 and TRBJ1-1; 7 bases line up with TRBD1. CDR1 SGHKS and CDR2 YYEKEE come from the germline V gene (reference sequence). The length of the CDR3 is 14 residues. After removal of 2 bases from V and 11 bases from J, the junction contained 12 bases not matched to a gene. The CDR3, as DNA: TGTGCCAGCAGCTTATGGACAGGTTCCACGGGCGCTTTCTTT. Translating it yields CASSLWTGSTGAFF.

This clonotype has a handful of counts. V and J are TRBV7-9 and TRBJ2-7; 8 bases map to TRBD1. J was trimmed by 5 bases and V by 6 bases; bases with no gene match: 9. CDR1 and CDR2 from the germline V gene are SEHNR and FQNEAQ (reference sequence). CDR3 length: 14 residues. CDR3 DNA: TGTGCCAGCAGGGCTCCGACAGGGGTCCACGAGCAGTACTTC. It encodes CASRAPTGVHEQYF.

This clonotype was counted between two and nine times. The CDR3 DNA reads as TGTGCCAGCAGTTTAGTAGGAGATGAGCAGTTCTTC. This encodes CASSLVGDEQFF. The genes are TRBV27 and TRBJ2-1; no firm D call. Trimming pared 2 bases from V and 8 bases from J, leaving 7 bases between. This CDR3 spans 12 amino acids. Germline V gene sequence: CDR1 MNHEY, CDR2 SMNVEV (reference sequence).

V is TRBV2 and J is TRBJ2-7; D remains unclear. This CDR3 spans 14 amino acids. Looked up from germline, CDR1 is SNHLY and CDR2 is FYNNEI. Between the trimmed V and J ends, which lost 6 bases and 0 bases, there was a span of 12 bases. CDR3 amino acids: CASSLPDTSYEQYF. The CDR3 region has the DNA TGTGCCAGCAGCCTTCCCGACACCTCCTACGAGCAGTACTTC.

This clonotype was recorded a few times. The V call is TRBV30, the J call TRBJ2-7; 11 positions match TRBD1. The CDR3 consists of 13 residues. V lost 3 bases to trimming and J lost 3 bases; unmatched junction nucleotides: 1. CDR1 is GTSNPN, CDR2 SVGIG, per germline (reference sequence). In nucleotides, the CDR3 is TGTGCCTGGAGGGGGACAGGGGGCTACGAGCAGTACTTC. Its translation: CAWRGTGGYEQYF.

This chain links TRBV6-1 with TRBJ2-1; 13 positions match TRBD2. CDR1 and CDR2 (germline): MNHNS, SASEGT. The CDR3 spans 13 residues. CDR3 DNA: TGTTGGACTAGCGGGGGAATCAACAATGAGCAGTTCTTC. Translating it yields CWTSGGINNEQFF.

The chain uses TRBV7-2 and TRBJ2-7, with a tentative D call TRBD1 (6 bases). The CDR3 is made up of 15 amino acids. V was clipped by 5 bases and J by 4 bases, with 18 bases between them. Germline lookup yields CDR1 SGHTA and CDR2 FQGNSA. Here the CDR3 reads CASSVRDNEEYEQYF. The DNA for the CDR3 is TGTGCCAGCAGCGTCCGGGACAATGAAGAATACGAGCAGTACTTC.

This chain uses TRBV4-1 with TRBJ2-5, with 8 bases lining up with TRBD2. Per the germline V gene, CDR1 is MGHRA and CDR2 is YSYEKL. The CDR3 length is 16 residues. J gave up 1 base and V 0 bases, and 4 bases lay outside the gene matches. CDR3 protein: CASSQDRGGSQETQYF. CDR3 in DNA: TGCGCCAGCAGCCAAGATCGGGGGGGGTCCCAAGAGACCCAGTACTTC.

This clonotype was recorded a few times. The chain links TRBV12-3 or TRBV12-4 to TRBJ1-2; D is unclear. The CDR3 contains 13 residues. V dropped 3 bases and J dropped 8 bases, with 13 bases sitting between them. The CDR3 is CASSLPSWRGYTF. The CDR3 bases are TGTGCCAGCAGTTTGCCCTCCTGGCGGGGCTACACCTTC.

The chain uses TRBV5-1 and TRBJ1-1, with TRBD1 matching 10 bases. Germline V gives CDR1 SGHRS, CDR2 YFSETQ. The CDR3 consists of 14 residues. V trimming: 4 bases; J trimming: 4 bases; junction bases outside the gene matches: 4. The CDR3 DNA reads TGCGCCAGCAGCCCCTGGACAGGGGGCACTGAAGCTTTCTTT. Residues: CASSPWTGGTEAFF. The whole variable domain, filled in from reference TRBV5-1 and TRBJ1-1, reads KAGVTQTPRYLIKTRGQQVTLSCSPISGHRSVSWYQQTPGQGLQFLFEYFSETQRNKGNFPGRFSGRQFSNSRSEMNVSTLELGDSALYLCASSPWTGGTEAFFGQGTRLTVV.

This clonotype was seen more than once but under ten times. This chain connects TRBV20-1 to TRBJ2-5; TRBD2 aligns across 11 bases. The CDR3 covers 15 residues. Germline V CDR1 and CDR2: DFQATT, SNEGSKA (reference sequence). With V trimmed by 4 bases and J by 10 bases, 14 bases remained unmatched. The CDR3 sequence: CSATLRTSGPEVQYF. The CDR3 DNA sequence: TGCAGTGCTACTCTCAGGACTAGCGGGCCAGAGGTCCAGTACTTC.

This chain links TRBV3-1 with TRBJ2-4; TRBD1 or TRBD2 may be the D gene (7 bases each). This CDR3 is built from 13 residues. Trimming cost V 1 base and J 9 bases, with 10 bases left between them. Germline assignment: CDR1 LGHDT and CDR2 YNNKEL (reference sequence). The CDR3 is CASSQVRGGIQYF. The CDR3, as DNA: TGTGCCAGCAGCCAAGTCAGGGGGGGCATTCAGTACTTC.